This T cell receptor beta chain came from a study of T cells in Graves' hyperthyroidism and ophthalmopathy. This clonotype was recorded many times. What it binds is unknown. The TCR beta CDR3 regions underwent amplification using RNA transcripts as the source. First-round RT-PCR with HTBI primers amplified the TCR CDR3 region. One entry per CDR3 protein, called by TCRdb with MiXCR from the multiplex PCR reads. Among over 500,000 distinct CDR3 sequences listed, 40% to 50% were seen once. Whole-study findings and limits: Most clonotypes expanded in thyroid above 0.001 were likewise present in blood. Patients with ophthalmopathy were separated from those with stable hyperthyroidism by a 13 V-J model.

Together with thyroid ultrasound, orbital computed tomography, serum thyroxine and TRAb, clinical symptoms were used for diagnoses. The TCR was taken from an adult woman with Graves' disease, either hyperthyroidism or ophthalmopathy (not recorded which). What was sequenced was peripheral blood or thyroid tissue (not recorded which).

CDR3 residues: CATSRELKTQYF. The CDR3 DNA sequence: TGTGCCACCAGCAGAGAATTGAAGACCCAGTACTTC. The chain has TRBV15 and TRBJ2-5; D uncertain. The CDR3 has 12 residues. The germline V and J ends were trimmed by 0 bases and 6 bases, with 5 bases remaining between them. CDR1 is LNHNV and CDR2 is YYDKDF in the germline V gene (reference sequence).